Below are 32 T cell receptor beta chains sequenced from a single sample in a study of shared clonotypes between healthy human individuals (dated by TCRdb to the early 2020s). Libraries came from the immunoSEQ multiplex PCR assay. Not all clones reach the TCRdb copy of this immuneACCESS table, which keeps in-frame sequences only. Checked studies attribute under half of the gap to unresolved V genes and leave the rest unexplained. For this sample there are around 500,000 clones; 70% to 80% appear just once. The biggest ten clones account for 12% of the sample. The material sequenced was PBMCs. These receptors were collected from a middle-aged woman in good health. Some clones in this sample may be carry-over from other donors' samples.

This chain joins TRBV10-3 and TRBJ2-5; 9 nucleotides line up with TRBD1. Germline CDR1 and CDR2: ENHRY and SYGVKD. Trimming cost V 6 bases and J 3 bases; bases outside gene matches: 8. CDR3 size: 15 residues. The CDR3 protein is CAIRGQGDSKETQYF. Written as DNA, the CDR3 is TGTGCCATCAGGGGACAGGGAGACTCGAAAGAGACCCAGTACTTC.

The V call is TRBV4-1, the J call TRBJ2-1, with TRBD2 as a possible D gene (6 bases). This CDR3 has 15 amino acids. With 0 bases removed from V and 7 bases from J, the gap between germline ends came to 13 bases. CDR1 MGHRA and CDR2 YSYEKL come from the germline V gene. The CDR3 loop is CASSQDLGSWNEQFF. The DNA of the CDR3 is TGCGCCAGCAGCCAAGATCTCGGGAGTTGGAATGAGCAGTTCTTC.

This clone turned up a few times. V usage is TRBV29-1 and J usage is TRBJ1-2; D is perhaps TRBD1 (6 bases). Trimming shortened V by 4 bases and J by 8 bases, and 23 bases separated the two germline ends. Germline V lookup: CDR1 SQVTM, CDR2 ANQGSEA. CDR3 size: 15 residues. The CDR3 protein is CSVVGDGGPVGGYTF. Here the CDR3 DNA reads TGCAGCGTTGTGGGGGACGGGGGCCCTGTCGGGGGCTACACCTTC.

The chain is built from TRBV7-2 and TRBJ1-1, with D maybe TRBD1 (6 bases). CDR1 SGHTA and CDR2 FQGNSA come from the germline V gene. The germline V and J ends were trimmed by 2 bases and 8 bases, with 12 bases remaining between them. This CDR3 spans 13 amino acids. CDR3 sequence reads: CASSLTTGTEAFF. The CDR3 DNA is TGTGCCAGCAGCTTAACCACAGGGACGGAAGCTTTCTTT. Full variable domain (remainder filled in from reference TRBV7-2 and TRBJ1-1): GAGVSQSPSNKVTEKGKDVELRCDPISGHTALYWYRQSLGQGLEFLIYFQGNSAPDKSGLPSDRFSAERTGGSVSTLTIQRTQQEDSAVYLCASSLTTGTEAFFGQGTRLTVV.

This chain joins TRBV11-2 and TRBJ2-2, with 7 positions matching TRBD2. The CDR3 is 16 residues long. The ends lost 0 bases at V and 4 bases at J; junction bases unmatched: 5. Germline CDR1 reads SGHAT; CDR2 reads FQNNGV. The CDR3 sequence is CASSLDPSGLTGELFF. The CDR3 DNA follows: TGTGCCAGCAGCTTAGATCCTAGCGGCCTCACCGGGGAGCTGTTTTTT.

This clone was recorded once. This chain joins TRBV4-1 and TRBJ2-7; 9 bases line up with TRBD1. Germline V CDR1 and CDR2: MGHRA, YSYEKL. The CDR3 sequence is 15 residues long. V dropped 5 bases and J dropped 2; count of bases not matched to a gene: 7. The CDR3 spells CASSSQGAATYEQYF. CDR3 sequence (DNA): TGCGCCAGCAGCTCACAGGGGGCAGCTACCTACGAGCAGTACTTC.

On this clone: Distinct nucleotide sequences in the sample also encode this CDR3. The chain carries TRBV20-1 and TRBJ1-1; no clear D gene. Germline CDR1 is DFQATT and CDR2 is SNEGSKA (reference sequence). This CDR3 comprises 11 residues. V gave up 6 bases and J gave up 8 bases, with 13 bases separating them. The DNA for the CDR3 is TGCAGTGCGTCCGCGGCGCACGAAGCTTTCTTT. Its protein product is CSASAAHEAFF.

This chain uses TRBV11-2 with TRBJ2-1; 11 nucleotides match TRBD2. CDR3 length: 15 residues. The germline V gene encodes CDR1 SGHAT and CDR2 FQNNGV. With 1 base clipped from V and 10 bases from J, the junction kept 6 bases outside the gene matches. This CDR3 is CASSLVSGRAREQFF. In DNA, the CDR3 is TGTGCCAGCAGCTTAGTTAGCGGGAGGGCCAGGGAGCAGTTCTTC.

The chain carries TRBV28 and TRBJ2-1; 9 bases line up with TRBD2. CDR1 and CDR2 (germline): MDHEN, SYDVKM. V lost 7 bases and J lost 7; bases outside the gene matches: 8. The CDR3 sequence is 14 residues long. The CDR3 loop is CASMTAGGWNEQFF. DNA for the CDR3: TGTGCCAGCATGACGGCGGGAGGGTGGAATGAGCAGTTCTTC.

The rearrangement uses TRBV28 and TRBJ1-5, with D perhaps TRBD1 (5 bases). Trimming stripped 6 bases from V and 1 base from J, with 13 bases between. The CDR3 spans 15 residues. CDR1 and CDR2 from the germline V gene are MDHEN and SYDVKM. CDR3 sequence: CASRPPGRSNQPQHF. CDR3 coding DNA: TGTGCCAGCAGGCCCCCAGGGAGAAGCAATCAGCCCCAGCATTTT.

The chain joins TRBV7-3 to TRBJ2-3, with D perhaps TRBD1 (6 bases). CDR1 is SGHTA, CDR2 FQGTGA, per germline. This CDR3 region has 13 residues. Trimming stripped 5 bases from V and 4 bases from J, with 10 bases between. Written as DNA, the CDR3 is TGTGCCAGCAGCACCGCAGGGGCAGATACGCAGTATTTT. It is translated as CASSTAGADTQYF. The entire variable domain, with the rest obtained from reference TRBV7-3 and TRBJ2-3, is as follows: GAGVSQTPSNKVTEKGKYVELRCDPISGHTALYWYRQSLGQGPEFLIYFQGTGAADDSGLPNDRFFAVRPEGSVSTLKIQRTERGDSAVYLCASSTAGADTQYFGPGTRLTVL.

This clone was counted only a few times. CDR3 bases: TGTGCCTGGAGTGTACGAGGGGGGGCTCAGCCCCAGCATTTT. The encoded protein is CAWSVRGGAQPQHF. V gene TRBV30 combines with J gene TRBJ1-5; tentatively, D is TRBD1 (6 bases). The germline V gene has CDR1 GTSNPN and CDR2 SVGIG (reference sequence). V was pared by 0 bases and J by 6 bases, with 12 bases between. This CDR3 comprises 14 residues.

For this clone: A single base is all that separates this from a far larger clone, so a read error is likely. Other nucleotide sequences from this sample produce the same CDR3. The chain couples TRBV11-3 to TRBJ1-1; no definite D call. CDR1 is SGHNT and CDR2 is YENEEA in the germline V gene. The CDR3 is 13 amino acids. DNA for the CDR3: TGTGCCAGCAGCTTAGTTGAGAACACTGAAGCTTTCTTC. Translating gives CASSLVENTEAFF.

In DNA form, the CDR3 reads TGTGCCAGCAGCTCCTACTACAATGAGCAGTTCTTC. Translated: CASSSYYNEQFF. The genes are TRBV7-6 and TRBJ2-1, with D hard to call. Trimming shortened V by 4 bases and J by 3 bases, and 4 bases separated the two germline ends. Germline values: CDR1 SGHVS, CDR2 FNYEAQ. CDR3 length: 12 amino acids. Complete variable domain (other parts from reference TRBV7-6 and TRBJ2-1): GAGVSQSPRYKVTKRGQDVALRCDPISGHVSLYWYRQALGQGPEFLTYFNYEAQQDKSGLPNDRFSAERPEGSISTLTIQRTEQRDSAMYRCASSSYYNEQFFGPGTRLTVL.

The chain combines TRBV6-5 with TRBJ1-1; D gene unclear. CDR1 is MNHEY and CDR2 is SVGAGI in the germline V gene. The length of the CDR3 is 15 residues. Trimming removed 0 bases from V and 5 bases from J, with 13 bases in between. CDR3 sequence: CASSYSGPRWTEAFF. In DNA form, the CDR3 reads TGTGCCAGCAGTTACTCCGGCCCCCGGTGGACTGAAGCTTTCTTT.

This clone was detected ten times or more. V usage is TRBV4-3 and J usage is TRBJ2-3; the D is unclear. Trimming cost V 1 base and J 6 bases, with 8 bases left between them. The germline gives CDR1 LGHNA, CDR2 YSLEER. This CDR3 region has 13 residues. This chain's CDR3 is CASSQVLLDTQYF. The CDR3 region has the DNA TGCGCCAGCAGCCAAGTTCTTCTGGATACGCAGTATTTT.

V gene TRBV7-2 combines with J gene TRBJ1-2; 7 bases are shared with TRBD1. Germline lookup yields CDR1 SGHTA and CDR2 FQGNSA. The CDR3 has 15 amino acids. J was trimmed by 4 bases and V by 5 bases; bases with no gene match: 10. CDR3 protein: CASSPHQAGGYGYTF. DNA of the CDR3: TGTGCCAGCAGCCCCCATCAGGCAGGGGGCTATGGCTACACCTTC.

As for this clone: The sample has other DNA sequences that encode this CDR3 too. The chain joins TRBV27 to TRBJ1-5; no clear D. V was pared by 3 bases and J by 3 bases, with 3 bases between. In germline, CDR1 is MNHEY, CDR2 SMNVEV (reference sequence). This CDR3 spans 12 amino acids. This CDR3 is CASSFLNQPQHF. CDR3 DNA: TGTGCCAGCAGTTTCCTCAATCAGCCCCAGCATTTT.

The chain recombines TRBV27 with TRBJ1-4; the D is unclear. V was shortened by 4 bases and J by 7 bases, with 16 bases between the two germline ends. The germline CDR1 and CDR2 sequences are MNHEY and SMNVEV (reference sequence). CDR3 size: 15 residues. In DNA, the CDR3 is TGTGCCAGCAGTTGGAAACTTCCGGCGGGTGAAAAACTGTTTTTT. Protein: CASSWKLPAGEKLFF.

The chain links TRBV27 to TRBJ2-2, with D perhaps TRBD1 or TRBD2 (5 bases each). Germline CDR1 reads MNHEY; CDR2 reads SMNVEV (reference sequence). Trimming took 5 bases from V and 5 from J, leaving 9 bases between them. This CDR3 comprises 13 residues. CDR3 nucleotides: TGTGCCAGCAGTGGGGGTGGGACCGGGGAGCTGTTTTTT. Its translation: CASSGGGTGELFF.

The CDR3, as DNA: TGTGCCAGCAGCTTAAGGGGTGGGGGGCCAGAGACCCAGTACTTC. Translated: CASSLRGGGPETQYF. The chain uses TRBV11-2 and TRBJ2-5; D possibly uses TRBD1 or TRBD2 (6 bases each). The germline V gene has CDR1 SGHAT and CDR2 FQNNGV. The germline V and J ends were trimmed by 2 bases and 4 bases, with 14 bases remaining between them. CDR3 length: 15 residues.

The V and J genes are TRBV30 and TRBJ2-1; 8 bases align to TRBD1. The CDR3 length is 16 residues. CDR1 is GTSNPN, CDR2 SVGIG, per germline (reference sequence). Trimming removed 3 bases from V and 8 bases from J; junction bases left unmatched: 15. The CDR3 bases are TGTGCCTGGAGGCTGTTCGGGACAGGAATGGCCTATGAGCAGTTCTTC. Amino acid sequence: CAWRLFGTGMAYEQFF.

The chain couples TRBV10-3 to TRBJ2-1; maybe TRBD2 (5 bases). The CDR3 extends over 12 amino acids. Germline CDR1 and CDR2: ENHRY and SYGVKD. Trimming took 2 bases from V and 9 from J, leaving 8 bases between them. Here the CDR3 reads CAISETAVEQFF. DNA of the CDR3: TGTGCCATCAGTGAGACAGCGGTTGAGCAGTTCTTC.

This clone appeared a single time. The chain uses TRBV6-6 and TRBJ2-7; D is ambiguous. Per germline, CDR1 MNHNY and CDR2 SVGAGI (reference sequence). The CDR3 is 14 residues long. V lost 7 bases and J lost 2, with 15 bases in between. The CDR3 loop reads CASTPILTTYEQYF. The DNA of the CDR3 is TGTGCCAGCACCCCAATATTAACAACCTACGAGCAGTACTTC.

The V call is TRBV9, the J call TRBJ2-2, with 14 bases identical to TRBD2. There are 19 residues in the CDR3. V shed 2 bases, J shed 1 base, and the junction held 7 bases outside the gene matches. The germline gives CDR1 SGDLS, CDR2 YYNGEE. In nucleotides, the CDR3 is TGTGCCAGCAGCGTGGACCCCGGACTAGCGGGAGGGAACACCGGGGAGCTGTTTTTT. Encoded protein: CASSVDPGLAGGNTGELFF.

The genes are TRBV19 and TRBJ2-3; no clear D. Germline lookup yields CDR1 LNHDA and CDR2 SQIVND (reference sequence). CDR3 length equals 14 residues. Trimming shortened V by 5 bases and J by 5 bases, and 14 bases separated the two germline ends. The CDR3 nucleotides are TGTGCCAGTAGTCTGAACTCCGCCCAAGATACGCAGTATTTT. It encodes CASSLNSAQDTQYF.

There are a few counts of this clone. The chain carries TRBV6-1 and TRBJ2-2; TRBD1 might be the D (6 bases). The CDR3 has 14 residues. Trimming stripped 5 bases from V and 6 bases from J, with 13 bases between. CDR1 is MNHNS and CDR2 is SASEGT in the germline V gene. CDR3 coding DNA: TGTGCCAGCAGTCCAGACAGGTGGGCCGGGGAGCTGTTTTTT. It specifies CASSPDRWAGELFF.

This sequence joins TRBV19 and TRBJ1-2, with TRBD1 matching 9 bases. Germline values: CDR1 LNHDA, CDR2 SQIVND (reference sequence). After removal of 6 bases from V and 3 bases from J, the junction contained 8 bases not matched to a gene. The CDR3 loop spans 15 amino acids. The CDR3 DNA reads TGTGCCAGTAGAATTAACCGGGACAGGGACTATGGCTACACCTTC. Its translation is CASRINRDRDYGYTF.

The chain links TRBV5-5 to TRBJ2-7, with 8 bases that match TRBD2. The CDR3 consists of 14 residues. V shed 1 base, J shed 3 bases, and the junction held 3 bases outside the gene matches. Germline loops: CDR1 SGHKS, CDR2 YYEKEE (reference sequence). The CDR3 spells CASSLTSGYYEQYF. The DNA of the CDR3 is TGTGCCAGCAGCTTGACTAGCGGTTACTACGAGCAGTACTTC.

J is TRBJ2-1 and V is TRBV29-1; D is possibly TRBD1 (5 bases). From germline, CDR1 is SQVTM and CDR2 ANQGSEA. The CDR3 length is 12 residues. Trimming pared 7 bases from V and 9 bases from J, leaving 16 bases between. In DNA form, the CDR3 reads TGCAGCGGTACGCTGGGGCGCGGTGAGCAGTTCTTC. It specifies CSGTLGRGEQFF.

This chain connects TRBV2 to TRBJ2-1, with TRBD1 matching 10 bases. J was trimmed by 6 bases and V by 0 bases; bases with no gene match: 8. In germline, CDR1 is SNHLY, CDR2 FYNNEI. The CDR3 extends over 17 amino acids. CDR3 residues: CASSEAVRDRGSNEQFF. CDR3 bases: TGTGCCAGCAGTGAAGCGGTCCGGGACAGGGGAAGCAATGAGCAGTTCTTC. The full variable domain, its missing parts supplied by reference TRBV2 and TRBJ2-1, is EPEVTQTPSHQVTQMGQEVILRCVPISNHLYFYWYRQILGQKVEFLVSFYNNEISEKSEIFDDQFSVERPDGSNFTLKIRSTKLEDSAMYFCASSEAVRDRGSNEQFFGPGTRLTVL.

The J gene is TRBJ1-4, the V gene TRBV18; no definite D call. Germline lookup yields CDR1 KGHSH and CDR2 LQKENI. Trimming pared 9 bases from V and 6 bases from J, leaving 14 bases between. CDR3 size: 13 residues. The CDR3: CASNGVVDEKLFF. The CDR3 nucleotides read TGTGCCAGTAACGGGGTAGTGGATGAAAAACTGTTTTTT.